The next 25 T cell receptor beta chains were all read from a single sample in a study of T-cell reconstitution after alpha-beta-depleted transplantation in children. Using unique molecular identifiers, the investigators prepared the TCRbeta library. TCRdb reprocessed the PCR reads via MiXCR and lists one record per CDR3 protein. The table lists roughly 500,000 distinct CDR3 sequences, around 13% of them singletons. The sample in question was PBMCs from the stem cell graft donor, obtained from the stem cell graft. The receptor source for this set is a human donor who donated a stem cell graft to a child with combined immunodeficiency.

This clonotype was counted only a few times. The CDR3 loop reads CSASGGALQHNEQFF. CDR3 in DNA: TGCAGTGCTAGCGGAGGGGCGCTACAGCACAATGAGCAGTTCTTC. The chain has TRBV20-1 and TRBJ2-1; possibly TRBD2 for D (6 bases). Trimming pared 3 bases from V and 5 bases from J, leaving 17 bases between. The CDR3 consists of 15 residues. CDR1 and CDR2 from the germline V gene are DFQATT and SNEGSKA (reference sequence).

This chain connects TRBV4-3 to TRBJ2-5; 10 bases fit TRBD2. Germline V gene data show CDR1 as LGHNA and CDR2 as YSLEER. V was pared by 4 bases and J by 4 bases, with 12 bases of the junction left unmatched. The CDR3 has 17 residues. The CDR3 loop is CASSPEASGSSGETQYF. The DNA of the CDR3 is TGCGCCAGCAGCCCGGAGGCTAGCGGGAGTTCAGGAGAGACCCAGTACTTC.

CDR3 sequence: CASSYSGVDENTEAFF. DNA for the CDR3: TGTGCCAGCAGTTACTCGGGGGTAGATGAGAACACTGAAGCTTTCTTT. The chain couples TRBV6-5 to TRBJ1-1; tentatively, D is TRBD1 (5 bases). The CDR3 contains 16 residues. V lost 0 bases and J 1 base, leaving 12 bases between the germline ends. Germline lookup yields CDR1 MNHEY and CDR2 SVGAGI.

This chain joins TRBV20-1 and TRBJ2-7; D gene uncertain. The V gene's germline CDR1 is DFQATT and CDR2 SNEGSKA (reference sequence). This CDR3 is built from 13 residues. Trimming shortened V by 3 bases and J by 4 bases, and 13 bases separated the two germline ends. In DNA form, the CDR3 reads TGCAGTGCTAGTCCAAGCAAAGTTTACGAGCAGTACTTC. Translating gives CSASPSKVYEQYF.

This sequence joins TRBV11-1 and TRBJ2-5, with D maybe TRBD2 (6 bases). The CDR3 loop spans 15 amino acids. The germline CDR1 and CDR2 sequences are SGHAT and FQDESV (reference sequence). Trimming shortened V by 1 base and J by 3 bases, and 12 bases separated the two germline ends. CDR3 bases: TGTGCCAGCAGCTTAGGGGGGAGGAGCGAAGAGACCCAGTACTTC. Translating it yields CASSLGGRSEETQYF.

V is TRBV11-1 and J is TRBJ1-4; no clear D. The CDR3 is made up of 15 amino acids. V dropped 8 bases and J dropped 0 bases, with 13 bases sitting between them. Germline V gene sequence: CDR1 SGHAT, CDR2 FQDESV (reference sequence). CDR3 residues: CASLRLPPTNEKLFF. CDR3 in DNA: TGTGCCAGCCTACGTCTACCACCAACTAATGAAAAACTGTTTTTT.

CDR3 sequence: CASSEATGGSEKLFF. In nucleotides, the CDR3 is TGTGCCAGCAGTGAAGCGACAGGGGGAAGTGAAAAACTGTTTTTT. The gene calls are TRBV6-1 and TRBJ1-4; 9 bases fit TRBD1. The germline CDR1 and CDR2 sequences are MNHNS and SASEGT. V lost 0 bases to trimming and J lost 7 bases; unmatched junction nucleotides: 3. The CDR3 contains 15 residues.

This clonotype has only a few counts. The chain recombines TRBV20-1 with TRBJ2-1, with 8 bases identical to TRBD1. Germline CDR1 is DFQATT and CDR2 is SNEGSKA (reference sequence). The CDR3 sequence is 12 residues long. The CDR3 nucleotides are TGCAGCGGACAGGGTCCTTACAATGAGCAGTTCTTC. Translating it yields CSGQGPYNEQFF.

This clonotype turned up a few times. The chain joins TRBV4-3 to TRBJ2-7, with 7 positions matching TRBD1. There are 16 residues in the CDR3. Trimming removed 1 base from V and 5 bases from J; junction bases left unmatched: 11. The germline gives CDR1 LGHNA, CDR2 YSLEER. The CDR3 spells CASSQGRSRTGNEQYF. CDR3 nucleotide sequence: TGCGCCAGCAGCCAAGGGAGATCGAGGACAGGTAACGAGCAGTACTTC.

This chain joins TRBV24-1 and TRBJ1-2; TRBD1 agrees at 9 bases. Trimming at V came to 6 bases and at J to 6 bases, leaving 4 bases not matched to a gene. The CDR3 has 13 amino acids. Per germline, CDR1 KGHDR and CDR2 SFDVKD. The CDR3 region has the DNA TGTGCCACCAGTCCCAGGGACAGGGATGGCTACACCTTC. It specifies CATSPRDRDGYTF.

This clonotype was counted only a few times. V gene TRBV7-9 combines with J gene TRBJ2-7; TRBD1 agrees at 7 bases. The CDR3 is made up of 16 amino acids. Germline V gives CDR1 SEHNR, CDR2 FQNEAQ (reference sequence). The V and J ends lost 5 bases and 4 bases, in that order; junction bases with no gene match: 14. The CDR3 region has the DNA TGTGCCAGCAGCAACGACAGGGTAAAGGCTGGATACGAGCAGTACTTC. Translation: CASSNDRVKAGYEQYF. Full variable domain (remainder filled in from reference TRBV7-9 and TRBJ2-7): DTGVSQNPRHKITKRGQNVTFRCDPISEHNRLYWYRQTLGQGPEFLTYFQNEAQLEKSRLLSDRFSAERPKGSFSTLEIQRTEQGDSAMYLCASSNDRVKAGYEQYFGPGTRLTVT.

This clonotype turned up a few times. The V gene is TRBV27, the J gene TRBJ1-6; TRBD1 aligns across 8 bases. Germline V gene sequence: CDR1 MNHEY, CDR2 SMNVEV (reference sequence). V dropped 6 bases and J dropped 9; count of bases not matched to a gene: 10. The CDR3 spans 15 residues. DNA for the CDR3: TGTGCCAGCAGCTCACAGGGGGGGAATGTTTCACCCCTCCACTTT. Protein: CASSSQGGNVSPLHF.

The chain is built from TRBV4-2 and TRBJ2-3; 11 bases are a match to TRBD2. The CDR3 is 19 residues long. Germline loops: CDR1 LGHNA, CDR2 YNFKEQ. Losses at the gene ends were 1 base for V and 4 bases for J; bases not matched to a gene: 13. CDR3 protein: CASSQVLSSGGGMADTQYF. The CDR3 DNA follows: TGTGCCAGCAGCCAAGTACTGAGTAGCGGGGGGGGGATGGCAGATACGCAGTATTTT.

This clonotype was observed a handful of times. The V gene is TRBV29-1, the J gene TRBJ2-1; 8 bases agree with TRBD2. Trimming cost V 0 bases and J 5 bases; bases outside gene matches: 6. This CDR3 region has 15 residues. In germline, CDR1 is SQVTM, CDR2 ANQGSEA. The CDR3 loop reads CSVEDWAGGDNEQFF. The CDR3 DNA follows: TGCAGCGTTGAAGATTGGGCGGGGGGCGACAATGAGCAGTTCTTC.

The chain uses TRBV9 and TRBJ1-1; TRBD1 aligns across 7 bases. The germline gives CDR1 SGDLS, CDR2 YYNGEE. CDR3 length equals 14 residues. After removal of 0 bases from V and 5 bases from J, the junction contained 4 bases not matched to a gene. The CDR3 DNA reads as TGTGCCAGCAGCGTAGAGGCAGGGGGAACTGAAGCTTTCTTT. Protein: CASSVEAGGTEAFF.

This clonotype was recorded at least ten times. The CDR3 region has the DNA TGTGCCAGCAGCTTCATCTCGGAGACCCAGTACTTC. It specifies CASSFISETQYF. The chain employs TRBV7-9 and TRBJ2-5; D is uncertain. Trimming took 3 bases from V and 5 from J, leaving 7 bases between them. The CDR3 runs to 12 residues. CDR1 is SEHNR and CDR2 is FQNEAQ in the germline V gene (reference sequence). Based on the CDR3 plus reference TRBV7-9 and TRBJ2-5, the full variable domain is DTGVSQNPRHKITKRGQNVTFRCDPISEHNRLYWYRQTLGQGPEFLTYFQNEAQLEKSRLLSDRFSAERPKGSFSTLEIQRTEQGDSAMYLCASSFISETQYFGPGTRLLVL.

As to this clonotype: A read error is likely, as this CDR3 ends without the conserved phenylalanine or tryptophan. The CDR3 here is CASSVQEPTHPTDTQYV. For the CDR3, the DNA is TGTGCCAGCAGCGTGCAGGAGCCGACCCATCCCACAGATACGCAGTATGTT. The chain has TRBV9 and TRBJ2-3; D uncertain. The CDR3 is made up of 17 amino acids. The germline V gene has CDR1 SGDLS and CDR2 YYNGEE. Trimming left V 2 bases short and J 2 bases short, with 18 bases between.

The gene calls are TRBV7-6 and TRBJ2-5; 7 nucleotides agree with TRBD1. CDR3 length: 15 amino acids. V was clipped by 6 bases and J by 6 bases; unmatched bases: 13. In germline, CDR1 is SGHVS, CDR2 FNYEAQ. The CDR3, as DNA: TGTGCCAGCAGATACCCCGGGACAGCGGAAAAGACCCAGTACTTC. Translation gives CASRYPGTAEKTQYF.

This clonotype has ten or more counts. V is TRBV10-3 and J is TRBJ1-2; 9 bases map to TRBD1. Trimming cost V 6 bases and J 7 bases; bases outside gene matches: 6. Germline V gives CDR1 ENHRY, CDR2 SYGVKD. This CDR3 comprises 13 residues. The CDR3 nucleotides read TGTGCCATCAGCCCGGGACAGGGTGGTGGCTACACCTTC. This codes for CAISPGQGGGYTF.

This clonotype was detected only a few times. The chain links TRBV12-3 or TRBV12-4 to TRBJ2-7, with 7 positions matching TRBD2. The V gene end was trimmed by 6 bases and the J gene end by 0 bases; junction bases not matched to a gene: 5. The CDR3 spans 14 residues. CDR3 protein: CASRRRENSYEQYF. The CDR3 DNA follows: TGTGCCAGCAGGCGGCGGGAGAACTCCTACGAGCAGTACTTC.

The chain links TRBV9 to TRBJ2-1; no reliable D call. CDR3 length: 15 amino acids. Trimming stripped 4 bases from V and 1 base from J, with 12 bases between. Germline CDR1 reads SGDLS; CDR2 reads YYNGEE. The CDR3 coding sequence is TGTGCCAGCAGCCCCCGCTGGGCGTCCTACAATGAGCAGTTCTTC. It yields the protein CASSPRWASYNEQFF.

This clonotype was detected only a few times. The rearrangement links TRBV11-1 to TRBJ2-3; tentative D call: TRBD1 (6 bases). Germline CDR1 is SGHAT and CDR2 is FQDESV (reference sequence). The CDR3 totals 14 residues. V lost 5 bases and J lost 2, with 11 bases in between. The CDR3: CASSMDRNTDTQYF. As DNA, the CDR3 is TGTGCCAGCAGCATGGACAGAAACACAGATACGCAGTATTTT.

The chain links TRBV12-3 or TRBV12-4 to TRBJ2-3; a weak D match, TRBD2 (6 bases). Between the trimmed V and J ends, which lost 8 bases and 5 bases, there was a span of 17 bases. CDR3 length equals 14 residues. CDR3 loop: CASRGLVDGDTQYF. The CDR3 nucleotides read TGTGCCAGCCGGGGACTGGTGGATGGAGATACGCAGTATTTT.

A note on this clonotype: Compared with germline, one end of the junction differs, possibly owing to a read error. This chain connects TRBV20-1 to TRBJ2-3; 8 bases agree with TRBD1. The CDR3 length is 17 residues. Per the germline V gene, CDR1 is DFQATT and CDR2 is SNEGSKA (reference sequence). CDR3 protein: CSASGQGRTGITDRQYF. For the CDR3, the DNA is TGCAGTGCTAGCGGACAGGGAAGGACGGGGATCACAGATAGGCAGTATTTT.

This clonotype was observed many times. The rearrangement links TRBV28 to TRBJ2-2; perhaps TRBD1 as D (5 bases). This CDR3 contains 15 residues. Trimming shortened V by 6 bases and J by 1 base, and 12 bases separated the two germline ends. Germline V gives CDR1 MDHEN, CDR2 SYDVKM. Here the CDR3 reads CASRTALGNTGELFF. CDR3 nucleotides: TGTGCCAGCAGGACAGCCCTCGGGAACACCGGGGAGCTGTTTTTT.